Following are 20 T cell receptor beta chains from one sample sequenced in a study of blood T cell repertoires in COVID-19. Method: immunoSEQ multiplex PCR; TCRdb's copy keeps in-frame clones and lacks some. The data hold 65,000 to 90,000 clones, with roughly 83% observed a single time. Sequencing was performed on peripheral blood. The source of these receptors is a man older than 75 with active or convalescent COVID-19.

The V call is TRBV5-1, the J call TRBJ2-2; TRBD2 matches 8 bases. The V and J ends lost 1 base and 0 bases, in that order; junction bases with no gene match: 2. This CDR3 has 16 residues. The germline gives CDR1 SGHRS, CDR2 YFSETQ. The CDR3 coding sequence is TGCGCCAGCAGCTTGAGACTAGCGTCGAACACCGGGGAGCTGTTTTTT. Its translation is CASSLRLASNTGELFF.

The V call is TRBV5-4, the J call TRBJ2-1; TRBD2 agrees at 7 bases. Germline assignment: CDR1 SGHNT and CDR2 YYREEE (reference sequence). The V segment lost 4 bases and the J segment 6 bases; nucleotides outside the gene matches: 16. The CDR3 covers 17 residues. This CDR3 reads CASSPGGRARSVNEQFF. The DNA for the CDR3 is TGTGCCAGCAGCCCTGGGGGGAGGGCCCGTTCTGTCAATGAGCAGTTCTTC.

This clone was observed a few times. This sequence joins TRBV30 and TRBJ1-2; D is undetermined. The CDR3 runs 13 residues. V was pared by 1 base and J by 9 bases, with 15 bases between. Germline V CDR1 and CDR2: GTSNPN, SVGIG (reference sequence). The DNA for the CDR3 is TGTGCCTGGAGTGGAGTCCTTCCCTTAAGCTACACCTTC. This codes for CAWSGVLPLSYTF.

V is TRBV2 and J is TRBJ1-2; perhaps TRBD1 as D (6 bases). Germline V gene sequence: CDR1 SNHLY, CDR2 FYNNEI. This CDR3 has 12 residues. V lost 4 bases and J lost 10, with 13 bases in between. CDR3 in amino acids: CASSAVTGTYTF. The CDR3 nucleotides read TGTGCCAGCAGTGCGGTTACAGGGACCTACACCTTC.

This chain connects TRBV5-8 to TRBJ2-7; D is unresolved. Trimming shortened V by 0 bases and J by 11 bases, and 6 bases separated the two germline ends. This CDR3 has 10 amino acids. Per germline, CDR1 SGHTS and CDR2 YDEGEE. The CDR3 DNA sequence: TGTGCCAGCAGCTTGGCCACGGAGTACTTC. Translation gives CASSLATEYF. Full variable domain (rest looked up from reference TRBV5-8 and TRBJ2-7): EAGVTQSPTHLIKTRGQQATLRCSPISGHTSVYWYQQALGLGLQFLLWYDEGEERNRGNFPPRFSGRQFPNYSSELNVNALELEDSALYLCASSLATEYFGPGTRLTVT.

The count of this clone is one. The rearrangement links TRBV19 to TRBJ1-1, with 7 bases matching TRBD1. Trimming took 7 bases from V and 1 from J; bases not matched to a gene: 3. CDR3 length: 13 residues. Germline V CDR1 and CDR2: LNHDA, SQIVND (reference sequence). In DNA, the CDR3 is TGTGCCAGTATCCGACAGGGGAACACTGAAGCTTTCTTT. It yields the protein CASIRQGNTEAFF.

The J gene is TRBJ1-2, the V gene TRBV12-3 or TRBV12-4; D may be TRBD1 (5 bases). The CDR3 extends over 13 amino acids. Trimming pared 6 bases from V and 4 bases from J, leaving 12 bases between. CDR3: CASSLRAVYGYTF. As DNA, the CDR3 is TGTGCCAGCAGCCTCAGGGCAGTCTATGGCTACACCTTC.

The genes are TRBV7-6 and TRBJ2-5; 9 bases map to TRBD2. This CDR3 comprises 15 residues. Germline CDR1 reads SGHVS; CDR2 reads FNYEAQ. With 0 bases clipped from V and 3 bases from J, the junction kept 2 bases outside the gene matches. DNA for the CDR3: TGTGCCAGCAGCTTAGCGGCTAGCGGGGAAGAGACCCAGTACTTC. Translating it yields CASSLAASGEETQYF.

This rearrangement joins TRBV5-5 to TRBJ1-1; D perhaps matches TRBD1 (5 bases). Per germline, CDR1 SGHKS and CDR2 YYEKEE (reference sequence). Trimming stripped 0 bases from V and 4 bases from J, with 10 bases between. CDR3 size: 14 residues. The CDR3 DNA reads as TGTGCCAGCAGCTTGGTTCAGGGCGGCACTGAAGCTTTCTTT. It is translated as CASSLVQGGTEAFF.

This clone is a singleton in its sample. This chain joins TRBV5-1 and TRBJ2-5; TRBD1 aligns across 7 bases. With 5 bases clipped from V and 2 bases from J, the junction kept 9 bases outside the gene matches. Germline lookup yields CDR1 SGHRS and CDR2 YFSETQ. This CDR3 contains 15 residues. In nucleotides, the CDR3 is TGCGCCAGCAGGGAACTGGGACAGAAACAAGAGACCCAGTACTTC. It yields the protein CASRELGQKQETQYF.

This clone has more than one count but fewer than ten. The CDR3 bases are TGTGCCAGCAGTTTTTCGGGGTATCGTGACTACGAGCAGTACTTC. Protein sequence: CASSFSGYRDYEQYF. V is TRBV28 and J is TRBJ2-7; maybe TRBD2 (5 bases). The CDR3 totals 15 residues. Between the trimmed V and J ends, which lost 3 bases and 3 bases, there was a span of 15 bases. CDR1 and CDR2 (germline): MDHEN, SYDVKM.

The genes are TRBV7-8 and TRBJ2-5; the match to TRBD2 covers 14 bases. CDR1 is SGHVS, CDR2 FQNEAQ, per germline. This CDR3 comprises 19 residues. Trimming cost V 5 bases and J 0 bases; bases outside gene matches: 11. CDR3 loop: CASSRPGLAGVADQETQYF. The DNA for the CDR3 is TGTGCCAGCAGCCGGCCGGGACTAGCGGGAGTAGCGGACCAAGAGACCCAGTACTTC. The complete variable domain, with remaining parts taken from reference TRBV7-8 and TRBJ2-5, reads GAGVSQSPRYKVAKRGQDVALRCDPISGHVSLFWYQQALGQGPEFLTYFQNEAQLDKSGLPSDRFFAERPEGSVSTLKIQRTQQEDSAVYLCASSRPGLAGVADQETQYFGPGTRLLVL.

The V and J genes are TRBV7-8 and TRBJ1-6; 7 nucleotides match TRBD1. V trimming: 0 bases; J trimming: 4 bases; junction bases outside the gene matches: 3. This CDR3 region has 16 residues. Germline CDR1 is SGHVS and CDR2 is FQNEAQ. This CDR3 is CASSLAGQEYNSPLHF. Here the CDR3 DNA reads TGTGCCAGCAGCTTAGCCGGACAGGAGTATAATTCACCCCTCCACTTT. The entire variable domain, with the rest obtained from reference TRBV7-8 and TRBJ1-6, is as follows: GAGVSQSPRYKVAKRGQDVALRCDPISGHVSLFWYQQALGQGPEFLTYFQNEAQLDKSGLPSDRFFAERPEGSVSTLKIQRTQQEDSAVYLCASSLAGQEYNSPLHFGNGTRLTVT.

The V gene is TRBV27, the J gene TRBJ1-5; D not certain. Trimming took 6 bases from V and 4 from J, leaving 10 bases between them. CDR1 is MNHEY and CDR2 is SMNVEV in the germline V gene (reference sequence). This CDR3 has 13 amino acids. The CDR3: CASRLYQNQPQHF. DNA of the CDR3: TGTGCCAGCAGGTTGTATCAGAATCAGCCCCAGCATTTT.

The V call is TRBV5-1, the J call TRBJ1-2, with 7 bases matching TRBD1. The V segment lost 4 bases and the J segment 5 bases; nucleotides outside the gene matches: 11. The CDR3 is made up of 15 amino acids. Germline V CDR1 and CDR2: SGHRS, YFSETQ. CDR3 DNA: TGCGCCAGCAGCACCGGGACAGCCACTTTATATGGCTACACCTTC. Translating it yields CASSTGTATLYGYTF.

The chain combines TRBV5-1 with TRBJ1-5, with TRBD1 matching 8 bases. The germline gives CDR1 SGHRS, CDR2 YFSETQ. Trimming removed 0 bases from V and 2 bases from J; junction bases left unmatched: 1. The CDR3 is 15 residues long. Written as DNA, the CDR3 is TGCGCCAGCAGCTTGGAGGGACAGGGCAATCAGCCCCAGCATTTT. This sequence encodes CASSLEGQGNQPQHF.

This chain links TRBV2 with TRBJ1-4, with a tentative D call TRBD1 (6 bases). Germline assignment: CDR1 SNHLY and CDR2 FYNNEI. The CDR3 has 12 residues. Trimming removed 5 bases at V and 17 bases at J, with 18 bases between. CDR3 nucleotides: TGTGCCAGCAGTATAACCGACAGGTTCTTTTTTTTT. Amino acids: CASSITDRFFFF.

The J gene is TRBJ1-1, the V gene TRBV19; possibly TRBD1 for D (6 bases). V lost 6 bases to trimming and J lost 3 bases, with 17 bases between them. The CDR3 loop spans 15 amino acids. Germline V gene lookup returns CDR1 LNHDA and CDR2 SQIVND (reference sequence). The CDR3 DNA reads TGTGCCAGTAGACCCAGGCGACAGGTTGACACTGAAGCTTTCTTT. It yields the protein CASRPRRQVDTEAFF.

This clone was detected only a few times. J is TRBJ2-2 and V is TRBV30; D perhaps matches TRBD1 (6 bases). The ends were cut back, 3 bases at V and 8 bases at J, with 13 bases in the middle. The CDR3 has 13 amino acids. Germline V lookup: CDR1 GTSNPN, CDR2 SVGIG (reference sequence). CDR3 protein: CAWRNRVSGELFF. For the CDR3, the DNA is TGTGCCTGGAGGAACAGGGTTTCAGGGGAGCTGTTTTTT.

CDR3 DNA sequence: TGTGCAAGTCGCCCGTCTTCTGGGCTAGCGGGAGAGGCCGGGGAGCTGTTTTTT. This encodes CASRPSSGLAGEAGELFF. The chain joins TRBV12-2 to TRBJ2-2; TRBD2 is the table's D call and was not checked against the DNA. TRBV12-2 is assigned pseudogene status. The CDR3 consists of 18 residues.